This TCR beta chain was captured in a study of Ad26.COV2.S vaccination and SARS-CoV-2 variants. On this clone itself: The antigen is undetermined.

CDR1 is ENHRY and CDR2 is SYGVKD in the germline V gene. CDR3 length: 14 amino acids. With V trimmed by 4 bases and J by 4 bases, 4 bases remained unmatched. Study observations and caveats: Measurements of TCR breadth and depth may have given underestimates of the total T cell responses.

The repertoire was sequenced with immunoSEQ multiplex PCR; TCRdb's copy has only in-frame clones and lacks some. Among hundreds of thousands of clones listed, 70% to 90% were seen once. Sample treatment: some 20 received Ad26.COV2.S at low or high dose, single or two shots; about 5 received placebo; per-sample allocation not given. Following the first vaccine or placebo injection, samples were taken on day 63. The V gene is TRBV10-3, the J gene TRBJ1-2; 9 positions agree with TRBD1. The specimen was peripheral blood, collected in a trial of Ad26.COV2.S vaccine versus placebo. This sequence was found in a person aged 18-60 years who received the Ad26.COV2.S COVID-19 vaccine or a placebo. The CDR3 sequence: CAISAGTGSYGYTF. The CDR3 nucleotides read TGTGCCATCAGTGCCGGGACAGGGAGCTATGGCTACACCTTC.